Listed below are T cell receptor beta chains from one sample, sequenced in a study of T-cell memory formation after mild COVID-19. TCRdb used MiXCR to reprocess the 5' RACE reads, holding one entry per CDR3 protein. Of approximately 570,000 distinct CDR3 sequences in the sample, roughly 17% were seen once. Sequencing was performed on PBMCs or a T cell subset sorted from them (not recorded which). These receptors were taken from an adult woman who had mild COVID-19 (a few samples of this study predate the infection). Cell type and time point are not known. CDR3s include the opening cysteine and the closing phenylalanine or tryptophan. Each record gives: J gene, clone size, V gene, D gene, CDR3 DNA, CDR3 protein. A D gene is named only where the DNA matches it firmly. Size values are once, few and many counts, or a class for expanded clones, and some rows have none.

TRBJ2-5 | - | TRBV30 | - | TGTGCCTGGAGTGAAATACTGGCCCCCGGAGAGACCCAGTACTTC | CAWSEILAPGETQYF
TRBJ2-1 | few | TRBV6-2/TRBV6-3 | - | TGTGCCAGCAGACTGGACTCGAATGAGCAGTTCTTC | CASRLDSNEQFF
TRBJ2-7 | - | TRBV24-1 | TRBD2 | TGTGCCACCAGTGATACGGCTAGCGGGAACTACGAGCAGTACTTC | CATSDTASGNYEQYF
TRBJ1-1 | - | TRBV18 | TRBD1 | TGTGCCAGCTCACCGCCGGGACAGGGGTCGAACACTGAAGCTTTCTTT | CASSPPGQGSNTEAFF
TRBJ2-3 | few | TRBV9 | TRBD2 | TGTGCCAGCAGCGTAGTGCTTGCGGGGGGCACAGATACGCAGTATTTT | CASSVVLAGGTDTQYF
TRBJ1-2 | few | TRBV29-1 | TRBD1 | TGCAGCGTCCTGACAGGGTCGGGGGGCTACACCTTC | CSVLTGSGGYTF
TRBJ2-7 | many | TRBV12-3/TRBV12-4 | - | TGTGCCAGCAGTTTCGGTCTAGCTGATTCCTACGAGCAGTACTTC | CASSFGLADSYEQYF
TRBJ2-1 | few | TRBV2 | TRBD2 | TGTGCCAGCAGTGAAGCCGGTAGCGGGCTTTACAATGAGCAGTTCTTC | CASSEAGSGLYNEQFF
TRBJ2-3 | few | TRBV7-9 | - | TGTGCCAGCAGTCTGGCCGTCCGGGGTGTCACAGATACGCAGTATTTT | CASSLAVRGVTDTQYF
TRBJ2-1 | - | TRBV5-1 | TRBD2 | TGCGCCAGCAGCCGGGGACTAGCGGGGGACTCCTACAATGAGCAGTTCTTC | CASSRGLAGDSYNEQFF
TRBJ1-1 | few | TRBV9 | - | TGTGCCAGCAGCGCCACCCCGAACACTGAAGCTTTCTTT | CASSATPNTEAFF
TRBJ1-4 | few | TRBV15 | - | TGTGCCACCAGCAGAGGGCTGATGAATGAAAAACTGTTTTTT | CATSRGLMNEKLFF
TRBJ2-3 | - | TRBV29-1 | TRBD1 | TGCAGCGTTGATCTAGGGACAGGGGGCTTTATTGACACAGATACGCAGTATTTT | CSVDLGTGGFIDTDTQYF
TRBJ2-7 | few | TRBV30 | - | TGTGCCTGGAGTAAAATGGGGACGCGCCCGTCGGAGGAGCAGTACTTC | CAWSKMGTRPSEEQYF
TRBJ1-1 | - | TRBV24-1 | - | TGTGCCACCAGGGAAGCAGGGTTGAACACTGAAGCTTTCTTT | CATREAGLNTEAFF
TRBJ2-1 | - | TRBV14 | - | TGTGCCAGCAGCCTATTGAGTAATGAGCAGTTCTTC | CASSLLSNEQFF
TRBJ1-4 | - | TRBV25-1 | - | TGTGCCAGCAGTGAATATGAGGAGTTGGGGTATGAAAAACTGTTTTTT | CASSEYEELGYEKLFF
TRBJ2-7 | few | TRBV7-9 | TRBD2 | TGTGCCAGCAGCCCGCTCGGACTAGCGGGAGGGGCCTACGAGCAGTACTTC | CASSPLGLAGGAYEQYF
TRBJ1-6 | few | TRBV15 | - | TGTGCCACCAGCAGAGATGGGCAGGGTCATTCACCCCTCCACTTT | CATSRDGQGHSPLHF
TRBJ1-1 | - | TRBV18 | - | TGTGCCAGCTCGCGGGAGGGCCCGGGAATGAACACTGAAGCTTTCTTT | CASSREGPGMNTEAFF
TRBJ2-5 | - | TRBV27 | TRBD1 | TGTGCCAGCAGTCCCCGACCTGACAGGGAGAGAGGAACCCAGTACTTC | CASSPRPDRERGTQYF
TRBJ2-3 | few | TRBV5-1 | TRBD2 | TGCGCCAGCAGCTTGTCCCTAGCGGCAGATACGCAGTATTTT | CASSLSLAADTQYF
TRBJ2-1 | - | TRBV5-4 | - | TGTGCCAGCAGCTTGGTACAGGCGGTGACCCAAAATGAGCAGTTCTTC | CASSLVQAVTQNEQFF
TRBJ2-1 | - | TRBV29-1 | - | TGCAGCGTTGTTTTGTCTTACAATGAGCAGTTCTTC | CSVVLSYNEQFF
TRBJ1-6 | - | TRBV5-6 | TRBD1 | TGTGCCAGCAGCTTGGGACAGGGGACCTATAATTCACCCCTCCACTTT | CASSLGQGTYNSPLHF
TRBJ2-7 | few | TRBV29-1 | - | TGCAGCGTTTGGGGAGAGGGAGCCCACGAGCAGTACTTC | CSVWGEGAHEQYF
TRBJ2-2 | few | TRBV9 | - | TGTGCCAGCAGCGTAGCGGCAGGTTCGGCCACCGGGGAGCTGTTTTTT | CASSVAAGSATGELFF
TRBJ1-6 | - | TRBV4-3 | - | TGCGCCAGCAGCCAAGATCCATCGACACTCACAGATAATTCACCCCTCCACTTT | CASSQDPSTLTDNSPLHF
TRBJ1-5 | - | TRBV3-1 | - | TGTGCCAGCAGCCAGGCGGGGCAGGGAAACAATCAGCCCCAGCATTTT | CASSQAGQGNNQPQHF
TRBJ1-5 | few | TRBV7-8 | TRBD1 | TGTGCCAGCAGCACGGACAGGGCAGAGTATAGCAATCAGCCCCAGCATTTT | CASSTDRAEYSNQPQHF
TRBJ1-2 | - | TRBV6-5 | - | TGTGCCAGCAGCCGCAGGTGGATCCCAGACTATGGCTACACCTTC | CASSRRWIPDYGYTF
TRBJ2-7 | - | TRBV7-2 | - | TGTGCCAGCAGCCCCACCAGCGGCCCCTACGAGCAGTACTTC | CASSPTSGPYEQYF
TRBJ1-1 | many | TRBV9 | - | TGTGCCAGCAGCAGATACAGGGCCGTGAACACTGAAGCTTTCTTT | CASSRYRAVNTEAFF
TRBJ1-3 | - | TRBV6-6 | - | TGTGCCAGCAGTAATGGGGCTCTTGGAAACACCATATATTTT | CASSNGALGNTIYF
TRBJ1-2 | - | TRBV3-1 | TRBD1 | TGTGCCAGCAGCTTAATCACAGGGGGCGGCGGGAGCACCTTC | CASSLITGGGGSTF
TRBJ1-3 | few | TRBV2 | - | TGTGCCAGCAGTGAGGGGCAGTACACCATATATTTT | CASSEGQYTIYF
TRBJ2-7 | few | TRBV20-1 | TRBD1 | TGCAGTATCGCTCCCGGACAGGGAAAGGACGAGCAGTACTTC | CSIAPGQGKDEQYF
TRBJ2-7 | many | TRBV3-1 | TRBD2 | TGTGCCAGCAGCCAAGATCTCTGGACTAGCGGGAGGGGTTACGAGCAGTACTTC | CASSQDLWTSGRGYEQYF
TRBJ2-3 | many | TRBV5-1 | TRBD2 | TGCGCCAGCAGCTTCTCGGATAGCGGGAGAGGTGATACGCAGTATTTT | CASSFSDSGRGDTQYF
TRBJ2-1 | - | TRBV23-1 | - | TGCGCCAGCAGTCCACTGGAGTATGAGCAGTTCTTC | CASSPLEYEQFF
TRBJ2-5 | - | TRBV4-2 | TRBD2 | TGTGCCAGCAGCCAAGAGGCTAGCGGAGTCCAAGAGACCCAGTACTTC | CASSQEASGVQETQYF
TRBJ2-7 | few | TRBV24-1 | TRBD1 | TGTGCCACCAGTGACAACCGGGGACAGGGTTACGAGCAGTACTTC | CATSDNRGQGYEQYF
TRBJ2-3 | - | TRBV4-3 | - | TGCGCCAGCAGCCAGAGACTAGGTTTGGTCCTCGGTGTCCAGGGTACGCAGTATTTT | CASSQRLGLVLGVQGTQYF
TRBJ2-7 | few | TRBV4-1 | - | TGCGCCAGCAGCCAAGATTCTTCAGGGGCTGGTGAGCAGTACTTC | CASSQDSSGAGEQYF
TRBJ1-2 | - | TRBV5-6 | - | TGTGCCAGCAGCTTGGGACCTCCACCGTATGGCTACACCTTC | CASSLGPPPYGYTF
TRBJ2-7 | many | TRBV29-1 | TRBD2 | TGCAGCGCGAGACTAGCGAATTCCTACGAGCAGTACTTC | CSARLANSYEQYF